The 11 T cell receptor beta chains listed next were all sequenced from one sample in a study of T cells in Graves' hyperthyroidism and ophthalmopathy. What was amplified from RNA transcripts were TCR beta CDR3 regions. HTBI primers drove first-round RT-PCR of the TCR CDR3. A single record per CDR3 protein comes from TCRdb applying MiXCR to the multiplex PCR reads. The repertoire has about 600,000 distinct CDR3 sequences, approximately 14% of them found once; the top ten carry about 6.6%. The sample consisted of blood. These receptors came from a woman between 18 and 30 years old with Graves' ophthalmopathy.

This clonotype appeared a few times. The chain links TRBV4-2 to TRBJ2-7, with TRBD2 matching 9 bases. CDR1 and CDR2 (germline): LGHNA, YNFKEQ. The CDR3 runs 15 residues. V trimming: 4 bases; J trimming: 4 bases; junction bases outside the gene matches: 8. The CDR3 bases are TGTGCCAGCAGCCCGGAGCGGGAGGACCCTTACGAGCAGTACTTC. Translation: CASSPEREDPYEQYF.

The chain links TRBV19 to TRBJ2-7, with D possibly matching TRBD2 (6 bases). The CDR3 sequence is 15 residues long. Trimming pared 4 bases from V and 3 bases from J, leaving 16 bases between. Germline values: CDR1 LNHDA, CDR2 SQIVND (reference sequence). The CDR3 sequence is CASSNSGGGVYEQYF. CDR3 DNA: TGTGCCAGTAGTAACTCTGGCGGAGGGGTCTACGAGCAGTACTTC.

This clonotype was seen ten or more times. The V call is TRBV3-1, the J call TRBJ1-5; D not certain. The CDR3 extends over 16 amino acids. In germline, CDR1 is LGHDT, CDR2 YNNKEL (reference sequence). The V gene lost 1 base and the J gene lost 1 base, with 11 bases spanning the gap. CDR3 coding DNA: TGTGCCAGCAGCCAAGCCACCCCTGGGAGCAATCAGCCCCAGCATTTT. Protein: CASSQATPGSNQPQHF.

A remark on this clonotype: It may be a read error: a sequence one base away is much more abundant. J is TRBJ1-1 and V is TRBV25-1; no definite D call. This CDR3 is 11 amino acids long. Germline assignment: CDR1 MGHDK and CDR2 SYGVNS. Trimming cost V 3 bases and J 6 bases, with 5 bases left between them. The CDR3 bases are TGTGCCAGCAGTGATTTATCTGAAGCTTTCTTT. Its translation is CASSDLSEAFF.

With respect to this clonotype: As the CDR3 is not closed by the conserved phenylalanine or tryptophan, this likely results from a read error. The rearrangement joins TRBV6-2 or TRBV6-3 to TRBJ2-4, with 7 bases identical to TRBD2. V gave up 5 bases and J gave up 0 bases; unmatched junction bases: 25. The germline CDR1 and CDR2 sequences are MNHEY and SVGEGT. The CDR3 covers 22 residues. DNA for the CDR3: TGTGCCAGCAGTGCCCGTCCCGGCGGCGGGAGTCCGACGACCCTAGCCAAAAACATTCAGTACATC. Translated, it gives CASSARPGGGSPTTLAKNIQYI.

This clonotype appeared many times. This chain connects TRBV20-1 to TRBJ2-3, with D possibly matching TRBD2 (5 bases). The germline gives CDR1 DFQATT, CDR2 SNEGSKA (reference sequence). The CDR3 totals 14 residues. Trimming cost V 1 base and J 5 bases, with 13 bases left between them. CDR3 sequence reads: CSARGTDLGDTQYF. The CDR3 DNA follows: TGCAGTGCTAGAGGGACTGACTTGGGAGATACGCAGTATTTT.

The genes are TRBV9 and TRBJ1-1; D unclear. The CDR3 is made up of 11 amino acids. Germline CDR1 is SGDLS and CDR2 is YYNGEE. V lost 6 bases and J lost 5, with 8 bases in between. The CDR3 reads CASNDGTEAFF. As DNA, the CDR3 is TGTGCCAGCAACGATGGGACTGAAGCTTTCTTT.

Many counts were recorded for this clonotype. The gene calls are TRBV5-1 and TRBJ2-1; no clear D gene. V shed 0 bases and J shed 0 bases, with 10 bases lying between them. The germline V gene has CDR1 SGHRS and CDR2 YFSETQ. The CDR3 totals 16 residues. CDR3 sequence reads: CASSLGSWSSYNEQFF. The CDR3 coding sequence is TGCGCCAGCAGCTTGGGTTCTTGGAGCTCCTACAATGAGCAGTTCTTC.

Details on this clonotype: This may stem from a read error, because a much larger clone lies one nucleotide away. The chain has TRBV11-3 and TRBJ2-2; D gene ambiguous. The CDR3 covers 13 residues. CDR1 is SGHNT, CDR2 YENEEA, per germline. Trimming cost V 2 bases and J 1 base, with 2 bases left between them. CDR3 in amino acids: CASSLKNTGELFF. The DNA of the CDR3 is TGTGCCAGCAGCTTAAAGAACACCGGGGAGCTGTTTTTT.

This clonotype appeared a few times. The genes are TRBV7-9 and TRBJ2-1; D assignment may be TRBD1 or TRBD2 (5 bases each). The germline gives CDR1 SEHNR, CDR2 FQNEAQ (reference sequence). This CDR3 has 16 residues. V was pared by 2 bases and J by 2 bases, with 13 bases between. The CDR3, as DNA: TGTGCCAGCAGCTTAACCCGGGACGCTGCCTACAATGAGCAGTTCTTC. It encodes CASSLTRDAAYNEQFF.

This clonotype was seen ten or more times. CDR3 DNA sequence: TGTGCCAGCAGTCGACTGCCCTATAACGGCTACACCTTC. This translates into CASSRLPYNGYTF. The chain has TRBV12-3 or TRBV12-4 and TRBJ1-2; no clear D. Trimming removed 5 bases from V and 8 bases from J, with 15 bases in between. The CDR3 extends over 13 amino acids.